This entry concerns a single TCR beta chain. These data belong to a study of molecular identifiers for immune sequencing clone quantification. MiXCR was run by TCRdb on the PCR reads, yielding one entry per CDR3 protein. The sample contains about 500,000 distinct CDR3 sequences, about a fifth of which appear only once. J gave up 7 bases and V 3 bases, and 3 bases lay outside the gene matches. The CDR3 has 13 amino acids. CDR1 is MGHRA, CDR2 YSYEKL, per germline. Source material: naive CD8+ T cells from blood, with Jurkat cell RNA spiked in. The subset is: FACS-sorted CD8+CD4-CCR7+CD45RA+ naive T cells. The V and J genes are TRBV4-1 and TRBJ2-3, with 8 positions matching TRBD2. This clonotype originated in a human donor in good health. Some libraries in this study had Jurkat cell RNA spiked in. CDR3 amino acids: CASSQGGGYTQYF. The CDR3 nucleotides are TGCGCCAGCAGCCAGGGCGGGGGGTATACGCAGTATTTT.